This TCR beta chain was captured in a study of cytomegalovirus exposure and HLA in healthy donors. General observations from the study: A later analysis reportedly identified an Asian-associated ancestry cluster as carrying fewer N-insertions than the 666-donor mean.

PCR employed 60 Vbeta and 13 Jbeta primers. Using immunoSEQ multiplex PCR, the repertoire was profiled, and TCRdb retains in-frame clones only, with some absent. The table has approximately 70,000 clones, just under 75% seen once. As to this clone: Its specificity is unknown.

The receptor was isolated from a human donor in good health. Material: PBMCs.

CDR3 sequence reads: CASTSSGTPYEQYF. As DNA, the CDR3 is TGTGCCAGCACCTCTAGCGGTACCCCCTACGAGCAGTACTTC. The chain employs TRBV6-6 and TRBJ2-7; 7 bases align to TRBD2. The length of the CDR3 is 14 residues. Germline V gene data show CDR1 as MNHNY and CDR2 as SVGAGI (reference sequence). With V trimmed by 7 bases and J by 2 bases, 8 bases remained unmatched.